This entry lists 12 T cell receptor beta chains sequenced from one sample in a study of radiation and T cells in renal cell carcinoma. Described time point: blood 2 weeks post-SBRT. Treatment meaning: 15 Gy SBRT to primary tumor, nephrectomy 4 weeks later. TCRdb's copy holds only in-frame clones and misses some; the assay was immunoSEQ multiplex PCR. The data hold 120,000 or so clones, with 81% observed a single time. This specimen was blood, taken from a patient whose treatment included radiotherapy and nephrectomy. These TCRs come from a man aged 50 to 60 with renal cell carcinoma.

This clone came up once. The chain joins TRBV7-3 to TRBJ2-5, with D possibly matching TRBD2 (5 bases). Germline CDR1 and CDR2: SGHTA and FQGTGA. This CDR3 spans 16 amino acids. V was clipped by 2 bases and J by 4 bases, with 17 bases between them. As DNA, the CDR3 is TGTGCCAGCAGCTTAGAAGGTCGGGCTAGCTTAGAGACCCAGTACTTC. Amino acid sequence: CASSLEGRASLETQYF.

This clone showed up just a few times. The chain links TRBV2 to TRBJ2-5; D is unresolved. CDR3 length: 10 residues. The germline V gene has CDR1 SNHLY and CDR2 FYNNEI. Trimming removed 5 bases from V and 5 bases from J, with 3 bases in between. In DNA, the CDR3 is TGTGCCAGCAGTCTGGAGACCCAGTACTTC. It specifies CASSLETQYF.

CDR3 region: CASSPDSGGTEAFF. CDR3 nucleotide sequence: TGCGCCAGCTCCCCCGATTCGGGGGGCACTGAAGCTTTCTTT. The chain has TRBV5-1 and TRBJ1-1; possible D gene TRBD1, 5 bases. The V and J ends lost 7 bases and 4 bases respectively, with 17 bases between them. The germline CDR1 and CDR2 sequences are SGHRS and YFSETQ. The CDR3 runs to 14 residues.

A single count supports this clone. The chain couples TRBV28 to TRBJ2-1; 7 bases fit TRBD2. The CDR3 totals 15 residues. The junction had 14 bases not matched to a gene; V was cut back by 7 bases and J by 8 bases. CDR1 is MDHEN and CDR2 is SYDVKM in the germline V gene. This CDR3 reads CASTPGGRAWDEQFF. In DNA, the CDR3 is TGTGCCAGCACTCCTGGTGGGAGGGCCTGGGATGAGCAGTTCTTC.

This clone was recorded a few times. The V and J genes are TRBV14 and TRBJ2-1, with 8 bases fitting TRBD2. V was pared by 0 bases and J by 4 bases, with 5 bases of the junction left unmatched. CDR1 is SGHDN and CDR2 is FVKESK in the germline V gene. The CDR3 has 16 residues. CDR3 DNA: TGTGCCAGCAGCCAAGATGTCGGGAGGGTATACAATGAGCAGTTCTTC. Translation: CASSQDVGRVYNEQFF. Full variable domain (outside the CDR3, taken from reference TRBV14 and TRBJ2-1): EAGVTQFPSHSVIEKGQTVTLRCDPISGHDNLYWYRRVMGKEIKFLLHFVKESKQDESGMPNNRFLAERTGGTYSTLKVQPAELEDSGVYFCASSQDVGRVYNEQFFGPGTRLTVL.

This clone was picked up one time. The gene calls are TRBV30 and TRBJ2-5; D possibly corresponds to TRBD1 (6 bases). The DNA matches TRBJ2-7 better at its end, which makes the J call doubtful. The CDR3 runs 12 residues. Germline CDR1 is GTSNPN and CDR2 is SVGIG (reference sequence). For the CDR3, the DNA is TGTGCCTGGAGTGCCCAGGGGAACGAGCAGTACTTC. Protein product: CAWSAQGNEQYF.

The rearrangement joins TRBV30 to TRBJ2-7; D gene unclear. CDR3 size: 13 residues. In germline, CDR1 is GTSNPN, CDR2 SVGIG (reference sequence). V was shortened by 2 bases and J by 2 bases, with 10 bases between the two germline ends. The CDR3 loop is CAWSISPTYEQYF. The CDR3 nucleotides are TGTGCCTGGAGTATCAGCCCGACCTACGAGCAGTACTTC.

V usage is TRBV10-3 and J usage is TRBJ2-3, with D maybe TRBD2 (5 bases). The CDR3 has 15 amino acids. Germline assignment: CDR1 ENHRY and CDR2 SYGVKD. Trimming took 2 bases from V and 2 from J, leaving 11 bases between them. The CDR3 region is CAISEVFGVTDTQYF. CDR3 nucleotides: TGTGCCATCAGTGAGGTTTTCGGGGTCACAGATACGCAGTATTTT.

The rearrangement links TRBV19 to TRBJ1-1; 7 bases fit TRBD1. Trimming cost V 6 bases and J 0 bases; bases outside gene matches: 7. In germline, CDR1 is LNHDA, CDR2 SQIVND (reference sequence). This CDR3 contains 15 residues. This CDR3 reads CASRARDRLNTEAFF. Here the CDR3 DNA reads TGTGCCAGTAGGGCCCGGGACAGATTGAACACTGAAGCTTTCTTT.

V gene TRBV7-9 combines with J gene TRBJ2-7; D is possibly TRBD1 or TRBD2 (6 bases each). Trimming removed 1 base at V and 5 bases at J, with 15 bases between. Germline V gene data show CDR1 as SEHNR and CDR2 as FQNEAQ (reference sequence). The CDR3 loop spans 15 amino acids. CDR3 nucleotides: TGTGCCAGCAGCTTAGGAGGGGGGAGTTTACACGAGCAGTACTTC. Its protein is CASSLGGGSLHEQYF.

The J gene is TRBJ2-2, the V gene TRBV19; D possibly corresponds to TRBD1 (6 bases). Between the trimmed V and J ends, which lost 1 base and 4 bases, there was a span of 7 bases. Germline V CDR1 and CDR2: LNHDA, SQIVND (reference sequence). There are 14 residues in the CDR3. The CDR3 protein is CASSIADSTGELFF. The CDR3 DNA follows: TGTGCCAGTAGTATAGCGGACAGCACCGGGGAGCTGTTTTTT.

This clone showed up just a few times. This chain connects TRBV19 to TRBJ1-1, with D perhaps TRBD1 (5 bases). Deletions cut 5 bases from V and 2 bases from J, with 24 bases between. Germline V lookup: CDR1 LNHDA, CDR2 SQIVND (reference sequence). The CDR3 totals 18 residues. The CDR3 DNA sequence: TGTGCCAGTAGTCGAAAGGGAGGGCAGGGATATACAAACACTGAAGCTTTCTTT. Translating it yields CASSRKGGQGYTNTEAFF.